This T cell receptor (beta chain) came from a study of blood T cell repertoires in COVID-19. Study in general: Donors in Cohort 3 counted as recovered after two negative PCRs, clearance, or symptom resolution.

Grouping used clinical history reported by participants in a survey and questionnaire. This clone has a single count. Looked up from germline, CDR1 is SQVTM and CDR2 is ANQGSEA. The length of the CDR3 is 11 residues. V was cut by 8 bases and J by 8 bases, with 15 bases left in between. In the original processing: Reference gene primers were amplified, and this amplification served to estimate nucleated cell counts. Clones were sequenced by immunoSEQ multiplex PCR, and TCRdb holds only the in-frame ones, with some missing. D and trimming come from the DNA, and the V and J calls and clone size come from that table. This table holds over 110,000 clones, approximately 87% found once.

Sequenced material: PBMCs or T cells enriched from blood (not recorded which). This receptor was obtained from a man in his fifties or sixties in a cohort exposed to, infected with or recovered from COVID-19 (not recorded which). The chain joins TRBV29-1 to TRBJ1-2; D is unclear. The DNA for the CDR3 is TGCAGCTCACAGATCCGGGAAGGCTACACCTTC. Translation gives CSSQIREGYTF.